This T cell receptor beta chain was identified during a study of identical twins. Concerning this clonotype: Given a much more abundant clone one base away, this may be a read error.

From the 5' RACE reads, TCRdb called clonotypes with MiXCR, one entry per CDR3 protein. Here the sample spans 1.5 million or so distinct CDR3 sequences, about 32% being singletons. Germline V gene data show CDR1 as ENHRY and CDR2 as SYGVKD. The CDR3 totals 12 residues. V was clipped by 7 bases and J by 10 bases, with 14 bases between them. V is TRBV10-3 and J is TRBJ2-1, with a weak D call TRBD2 (6 bases). The specimen sequenced was cord blood. The clonotype comes from a newborn girl in good health. CDR3 loop: CAIKTSSYEQFF. The CDR3 bases are TGTGCCATCAAAACTAGCTCCTACGAGCAGTTCTTC.